This passage covers 11 T cell receptor beta chains from one sample sequenced in a study of monozygotic twins with inflammatory bowel disease. TCRdb reprocessed the 5' RACE reads; each CDR3 protein has one entry and no DNA is given. This repertoire comprises approximately 420,000 distinct CDR3 sequences; its ten largest clones make up under 3%. The sample taken for sequencing was blood. The receptors were sampled from a human donor with ulcerative colitis or Crohn's disease, or a healthy co-twin of an affected twin (not recorded which).

The chain carries TRBV5-1 and TRBJ1-1; the TRBD1 assignment by TCRdb is unverifiable without DNA. Germline-derived CDR1 and CDR2 are SGHRS and YFSETQ. The CDR3 contains 18 residues. CDR3 loop: CASSFFGGTAILNTEAFF.

The V gene is TRBV20-1, the J gene TRBJ2-7. CDR1 and CDR2 from the germline V gene are DFQATT and SNEGSKA (reference sequence). This CDR3 spans 14 amino acids. CDR3: CSARGQQEIYEQYF.

V and J are TRBV18 and TRBJ1-4; TCRdb's D call of TRBD1 is untestable without DNA. Germline loops: CDR1 KGHSH, CDR2 LQKENI. This CDR3 has 17 amino acids. This CDR3 reads CASSLGTAGRANEKLFF.

The chain has TRBV24-1 and TRBJ2-1. Germline CDR1 reads KGHDR; CDR2 reads SFDVKD. The CDR3 consists of 13 residues. CDR3: CATSGGNYNEQFF.

The chain carries TRBV5-1 and TRBJ2-1; TCRdb's D call, TRBD2, is unchecked because there is no DNA. The CDR3 is made up of 15 amino acids. Looked up from germline, CDR1 is SGHRS and CDR2 is YFSETQ. The CDR3 reads CASSLGGSGNNEQFF.

V and J are TRBV9 and TRBJ2-2; the D gene TCRdb calls, TRBD1, cannot be checked with no DNA. This CDR3 contains 15 residues. From germline, CDR1 is SGDLS and CDR2 YYNGEE. The CDR3 sequence is CASTRDRGKTGELFF.

The chain joins TRBV7-2 to TRBJ1-5; with no DNA, the TCRdb D assignment of TRBD1 cannot be verified. CDR3 length equals 14 residues. CDR1 and CDR2 from the germline V gene are SGHTA and FQGNSA. The CDR3 sequence is CASSLRGENQPQHF.

This sequence joins TRBV20-1 and TRBJ2-4. This CDR3 contains 13 residues. Germline CDR1 reads DFQATT; CDR2 reads SNEGSKA (reference sequence). The CDR3 is CSARSSGKNIQYF.

The gene calls are TRBV5-1 and TRBJ1-2; TCRdb names TRBD1, which stays unverified in the absence of DNA. The CDR3 runs to 14 residues. Germline values: CDR1 SGHRS, CDR2 YFSETQ. CDR3 sequence reads: CASSFDRSYGGYTF.

The V gene is TRBV5-4, the J gene TRBJ1-1; absent DNA, TCRdb's TRBD1 call cannot be checked. Germline-derived CDR1 and CDR2 are SGHNT and YYREEE (reference sequence). The CDR3 runs 14 residues. The CDR3: CASTLDRGVTEAFF.

The chain is built from TRBV28 and TRBJ2-7; there is no DNA to check the TCRdb D call of TRBD1. CDR1 is MDHEN, CDR2 SYDVKM, per germline. This CDR3 is built from 15 residues. The CDR3 sequence is CASSLRGGKRYEQYF.